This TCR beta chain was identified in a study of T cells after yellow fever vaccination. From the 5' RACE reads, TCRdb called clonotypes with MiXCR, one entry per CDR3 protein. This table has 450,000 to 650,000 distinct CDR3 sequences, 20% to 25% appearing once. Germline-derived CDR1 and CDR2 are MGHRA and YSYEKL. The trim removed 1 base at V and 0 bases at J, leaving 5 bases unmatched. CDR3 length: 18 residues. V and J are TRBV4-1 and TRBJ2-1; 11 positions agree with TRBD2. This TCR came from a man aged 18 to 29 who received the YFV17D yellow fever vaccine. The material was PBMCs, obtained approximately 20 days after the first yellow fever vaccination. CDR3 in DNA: TGCGCCAGCAGCCAAGCCCGACTAGCGGGGCGCTCCTACAATGAGCAGTTCTTC. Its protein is CASSQARLAGRSYNEQFF.